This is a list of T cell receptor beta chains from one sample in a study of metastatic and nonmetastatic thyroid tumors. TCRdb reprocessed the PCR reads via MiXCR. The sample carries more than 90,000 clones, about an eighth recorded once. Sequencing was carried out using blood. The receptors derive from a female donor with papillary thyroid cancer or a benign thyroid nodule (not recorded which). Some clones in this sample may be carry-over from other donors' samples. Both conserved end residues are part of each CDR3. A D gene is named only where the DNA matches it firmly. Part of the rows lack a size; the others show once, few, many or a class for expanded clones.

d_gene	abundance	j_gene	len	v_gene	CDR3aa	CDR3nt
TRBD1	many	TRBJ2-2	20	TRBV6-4	CASSSVYRGRDRVNTGELFF	TGTGCCAGCAGTAGTGTTTACCGTGGCCGGGACAGGGTGAACACCGGGGAGCTGTTTTTT
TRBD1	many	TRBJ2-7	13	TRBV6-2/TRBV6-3	CASRRQGLDEQYF	TGTGCCAGCAGGAGACAGGGTCTCGACGAGCAGTACTTC
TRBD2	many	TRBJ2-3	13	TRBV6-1	CASSLREIDTQYF	TGTGCCAGCAGTCTGCGGGAGATCGATACGCAGTATTTT
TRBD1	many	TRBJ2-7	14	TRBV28	CASSSFDRAYEQYF	TGTGCCAGCAGTTCCTTTGACAGGGCCTACGAGCAGTACTTC
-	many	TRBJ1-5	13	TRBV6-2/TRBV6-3	CASQGGSNQPQHF	TGTGCCAGCCAAGGAGGTAGCAATCAGCCCCAGCATTTT
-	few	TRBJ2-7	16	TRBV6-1	CASSEVSAWGDYEQYF	TGTGCCAGCAGTGAAGTGTCTGCGTGGGGTGACTACGAGCAGTACTTC
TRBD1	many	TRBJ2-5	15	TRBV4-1	CASSPIGTGQETQYF	TGCGCCAGCAGCCCGATTGGGACAGGCCAAGAGACCCAGTACTTC
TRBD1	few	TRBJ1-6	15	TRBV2	CASSTTGVHNSPPHF	TGCGCCAGCAGTACCACAGGGGTTCACAATTCACCCCCCCACTTT
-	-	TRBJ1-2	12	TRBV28	CSSSHKPYGYTF	TGCTCCAGCAGCCATAAGCCCTATGGCTACACCTTC
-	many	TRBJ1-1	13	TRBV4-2	CASSQDPNTEAFF	TGTGCCAGCAGCCAAGACCCTAACACTGAAGCTTTCTTT
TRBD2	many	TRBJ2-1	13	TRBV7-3	CASSGLAGNEQFF	TGTGCCAGCAGCGGACTAGCGGGCAATGAGCAGTTCTTC
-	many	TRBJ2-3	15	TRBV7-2	CASSSQRSPTDTQYF	TGTGCCAGCAGCTCTCAGAGGTCCCCCACAGATACGCAGTATTTT
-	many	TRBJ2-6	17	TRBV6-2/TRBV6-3	CASSRGTGNSGANVLTF	TGTGCCAGCAGTCGAGGAACAGGGAATTCAGGGGCCAACGTCCTGACTTTC
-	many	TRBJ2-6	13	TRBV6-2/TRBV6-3	CASRGSGANVLTF	TGTGCCAGCAGGGGTTCTGGGGCCAACGTCCTGACTTTC
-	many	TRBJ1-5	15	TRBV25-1	CASSDLLGGDQPQHF	TGTGCCAGCAGTGATCTTTTAGGGGGGGATCAGCCCCAGCATTTT
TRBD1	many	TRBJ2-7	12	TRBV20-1	CSARRQGDEQYF	TGCAGTGCTAGAAGGCAGGGGGACGAGCAGTACTTC
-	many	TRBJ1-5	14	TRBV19	CASSKISYHQPQHF	TGTGCCAGTAGTAAAATAAGTTACCATCAGCCCCAGCATTTT
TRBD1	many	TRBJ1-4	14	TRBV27	CASSITGGVEKLFF	TGTGCCAGCAGTATAACAGGGGGCGTTGAAAAACTGTTTTTT
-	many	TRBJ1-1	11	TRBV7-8	CASSLEREAFF	TGTGCCAGCAGCTTAGAGAGGGAAGCTTTCTTT
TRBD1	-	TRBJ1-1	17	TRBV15	CATSRVCGTGVLGEAFF	TGTGCCACCAGCAGAGTGTGTGGGACAGGGGTGTTGGGTGAAGCTTTCTTT
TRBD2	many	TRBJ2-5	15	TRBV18	CASSPGLAKQETQYF	TGTGCCAGCTCACCCGGACTAGCAAAGCAAGAGACCCAGTACTTC
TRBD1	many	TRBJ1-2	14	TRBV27	CASSTGTGGSGYTF	TGTGCCAGCAGCACCGGGACAGGGGGATCTGGCTACACCTTC
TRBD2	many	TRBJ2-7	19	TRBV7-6	CASSLAPRLAGDLFYEQYF	TGTGCCAGCAGCTTAGCTCCAAGACTAGCGGGAGATCTCTTCTACGAGCAGTACTTC
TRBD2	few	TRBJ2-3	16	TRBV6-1	CASRGLAVGSTDTQYF	TGTGCCAGCCGTGGGCTAGCGGTAGGAAGCACAGATACGCAGTATTTT
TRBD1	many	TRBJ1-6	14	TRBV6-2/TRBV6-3	CASSSGQGGSPLHF	TGTGCCAGCAGTTCCGGACAGGGTGGTTCACCCCTCCACTTT
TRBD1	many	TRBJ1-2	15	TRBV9	CASSHPEGAMEGYTF	TGTGCCAGCAGCCACCCGGAGGGGGCGATGGAGGGCTACACCTTC
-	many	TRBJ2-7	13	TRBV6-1	CASSGGHPYEQYF	TGTGCCAGCAGTGGAGGACACCCCTACGAGCAGTACTTC
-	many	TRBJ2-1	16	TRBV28	CASSLYEGSYYNEQFF	TGTGCCAGCAGTTTATACGAGGGATCTTACTACAATGAGCAGTTCTTC
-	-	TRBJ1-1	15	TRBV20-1	CSARDSAQCSTEAFF	TGCAGTGCTAGAGATTCCGCCCAGTGTTCCACTGAAGCTTTCTTT
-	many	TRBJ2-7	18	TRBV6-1	CASSEEWVAENSSYEQYF	TGTGCCAGCAGTGAAGAGTGGGTTGCGGAGAATAGCTCCTACGAGCAGTACTTC
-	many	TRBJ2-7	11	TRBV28	CASTKYHEQYF	TGTGCCAGCACCAAATACCACGAGCAGTACTTC
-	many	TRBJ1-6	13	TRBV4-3	CASSQDLNSPLHF	TGCGCCAGCAGCCAAGATCTAAATTCACCCCTCCACTTT
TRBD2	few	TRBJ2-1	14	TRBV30	CACKLTSGISERFF	TGTGCCTGTAAACTCACTAGCGGGATTAGTGAGCGGTTCTTC
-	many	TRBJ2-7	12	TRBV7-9	CASSFSDYEQYF	TGTGCCAGCAGCTTTTCTGACTACGAGCAGTACTTC
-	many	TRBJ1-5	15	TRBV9	CASSVGGGKDQPQHF	TGTGCCAGCAGCGTCGGCGGGGGTAAGGATCAGCCCCAGCATTTT
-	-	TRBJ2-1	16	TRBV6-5	CASSYAPGPSTDEQFF	TGTGCCAGCAGTTACGCCCCGGGACCCTCTACGGATGAGCAGTTCTTC
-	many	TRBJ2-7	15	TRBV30	CAWSVRGSWSYEQYF	TGTGCCTGGAGTGTCCGAGGGAGTTGGTCCTACGAGCAGTACTTC
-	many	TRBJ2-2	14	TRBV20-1	CSASISGDTGELFF	TGCAGTGCTAGTATCAGCGGAGACACCGGGGAGCTGTTTTTT
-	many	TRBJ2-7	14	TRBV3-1	CASSHKGRDYEQYF	TGTGCCAGCAGCCATAAGGGTCGAGACTACGAGCAGTACTTC
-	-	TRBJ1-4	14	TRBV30	CAWKGSPVGEKLFF	TGTGCCTGGAAGGGAAGTCCGGTTGGCGAAAAACTGTTTTTT
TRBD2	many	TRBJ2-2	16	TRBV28	CASRSLAGGPTGELFF	TGTGCCAGCAGATCACTAGCGGGAGGGCCAACCGGGGAGCTGTTTTTT